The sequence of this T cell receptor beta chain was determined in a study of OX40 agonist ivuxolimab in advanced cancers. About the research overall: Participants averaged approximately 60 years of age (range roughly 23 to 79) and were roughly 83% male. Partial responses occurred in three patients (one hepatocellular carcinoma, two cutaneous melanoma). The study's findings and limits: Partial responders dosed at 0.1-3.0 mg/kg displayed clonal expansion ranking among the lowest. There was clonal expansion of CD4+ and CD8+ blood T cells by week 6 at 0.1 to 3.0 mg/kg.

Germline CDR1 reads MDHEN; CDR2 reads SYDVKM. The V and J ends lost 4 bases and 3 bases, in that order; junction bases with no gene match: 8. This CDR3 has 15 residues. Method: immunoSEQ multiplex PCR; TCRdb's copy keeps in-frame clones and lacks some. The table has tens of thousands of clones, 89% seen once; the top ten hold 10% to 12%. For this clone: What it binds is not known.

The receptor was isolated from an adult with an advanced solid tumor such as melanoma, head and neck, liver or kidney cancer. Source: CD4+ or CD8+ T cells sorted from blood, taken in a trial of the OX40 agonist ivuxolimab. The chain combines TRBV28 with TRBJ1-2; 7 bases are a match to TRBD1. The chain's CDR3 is CASSSPGGGDYGYTF. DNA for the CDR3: TGTGCCAGCAGTTCCCCCGGAGGGGGCGACTATGGCTACACCTTC.